Listed here is a single T cell receptor (beta chain). Its antigen is not identified. The entry originates in a study of tumor and adjacent non-tumor tissue in lung cancer. The template was RNA from unsorted bulk tissue. Overall study results and limits: Tumor repertoires had a smaller top 100 clone share than normal lung.

TCRbeta libraries were built with three rounds of nested PCR, modified from ARM-PCR. TCRdb fed the multiplex PCR reads into MiXCR, producing one record per CDR3 protein. Altogether 100,000 to 150,000 distinct CDR3 sequences are present, over 65% being singletons, with the ten largest covering roughly 13%. This TCR came from a man under 40 with non-small cell lung cancer. Sequenced: lung tumor tissue.

CDR3 in amino acids: CASSISGNDEDEQYF. The CDR3 nucleotides read TGTGCCAGTAGTATATCAGGGAATGATGAGGACGAGCAGTACTTC. The chain couples TRBV19 to TRBJ2-7; weak D call: TRBD1 (5 bases). The CDR3 contains 15 residues. The germline V and J ends were trimmed by 2 bases and 5 bases, with 16 bases remaining between them. CDR1 and CDR2 (germline): LNHDA, SQIVND (reference sequence).